This T cell receptor beta chain was found in a study of monozygotic twins with cystic fibrosis. Clones were read by immunoSEQ multiplex PCR, and TCRdb kept only the in-frame ones, dropping some. The sample holds some 22,000 clones, about 97% seen once. From germline, CDR1 is GTSNPN and CDR2 SVGIG (reference sequence). V lost 4 bases, J lost 9 bases, and 22 bases lay in between. This CDR3 comprises 15 residues. V gene TRBV30 combines with J gene TRBJ2-1; maybe TRBD2 (5 bases). The TCR sequence derives from a girl aged 5 to 17 with cystic fibrosis. Sequencing was performed on blood. CDR3 sequence (DNA): TGTGCCTGGATGTGGAACCGAGGGCCCTCGGGTGAGCAGTTCTTC. Translation gives CAWMWNRGPSGEQFF.